The entry below gives a single TCR beta chain sequence along with its context. Its antigen is still unknown. No much larger clone exists at a distance of one base, and base qualities are not known. The germline V gene (reference sequence) provides CDR1 LNHNV and CDR2 YYDKDF. Taken from cysteine to phenylalanine, the CDR3 has 15 residues. Only the CDR3 region is kept as DNA, spanning 45 bases read in frame from base 1. Deletion took 0 bases off V and 7 bases off J, with a span of 13 bases between the germline ends. The sample belongs to a study of CD8 T cells in ankylosing spondylitis (dated by TCRdb to between 2016 and 2019). Study-level background: The study set out to find disease-linked TCR variants by profiling T cell receptor beta repertoires in ankylosing spondylitis patients and healthy donors. Peripheral blood was sampled, and synovial fluid was additionally collected from ankylosing spondylitis patients. The full study cohort comprised 25 ankylosing spondylitis patients and about a hundred healthy donors.

The sequencer was an Illumina HiSeq 2500. Quantitative 5'-RACE with molecular barcodes was used to prepare TCR beta libraries. Per the original workflow: A new computational method based on a probabilistic model of VDJ rearrangement was used to identify disease-linked TCR variants. TCRdb applied fastp at Q25 and MiXCR to the public reads, then kept only in-frame beta chains. Every CDR3 protein is listed once, alongside the most common genes and DNA of its rows. TCRdb, not the original authors, processed these V and J calls. In this sample the table shows about 220,000 distinct CDR3 sequences, about 10% of which occur a single time. In total, the top ten clones hold around a fifth of the sample. Overall study outcomes, separate from this receptor: Blood from ankylosing spondylitis patients appeared to be characterized by a TCR beta motif composed of about eight highly homologous amino acid variants. According to the report, matched synovial fluid samples from ankylosing spondylitis patients were significantly enriched for the disease-linked clones. Some TCR beta motif variants had previously been reported in synovial fluid and blood of reactive arthritis patients, which suggested common disease-initiation mechanisms. A CD8+ phenotype was shown by the disease-linked clones, which were found at relatively low frequencies in peripheral blood.

The chain was built from TRBV15 and TRBJ2-1, with a weak D call of TRBD1 (6 bases match). The sequence was obtained from a male donor with ankylosing spondylitis or in good health (not recorded which). Sequenced input: blood, either unsorted or a sorted T cell fraction (not recorded which). At the DNA level, the sequence is TGTGCCACCAGCAGAGATCCAGGGGCAGGGAATGAGCAGTTCTTC. Its protein reads: CATSRDPGAGNEQFF.